This T cell receptor beta chain comes out of a study of T cell responses to AZD1222 COVID-19 vaccine. Germline CDR1 is SGHTA and CDR2 is FQGNSA. This CDR3 has 12 residues. V was clipped by 4 bases and J by 7 bases, with 10 bases between them. Clones were read by immunoSEQ multiplex PCR, and TCRdb kept only the in-frame ones, dropping some. This sample has 150,000 to 200,000 clones, with around 94% found just once. The chain carries TRBV7-2 and TRBJ1-2; D might be TRBD1 (6 bases). This clonotype was obtained from an adult in good health. Here the sequenced sample was peripheral blood, taken on day 0 of AZD1222 vaccination. CDR3 bases: TGTGCCAGCAGCTCACAGGGAAGTGGCTACACCTTC. Its protein product is CASSSQGSGYTF.